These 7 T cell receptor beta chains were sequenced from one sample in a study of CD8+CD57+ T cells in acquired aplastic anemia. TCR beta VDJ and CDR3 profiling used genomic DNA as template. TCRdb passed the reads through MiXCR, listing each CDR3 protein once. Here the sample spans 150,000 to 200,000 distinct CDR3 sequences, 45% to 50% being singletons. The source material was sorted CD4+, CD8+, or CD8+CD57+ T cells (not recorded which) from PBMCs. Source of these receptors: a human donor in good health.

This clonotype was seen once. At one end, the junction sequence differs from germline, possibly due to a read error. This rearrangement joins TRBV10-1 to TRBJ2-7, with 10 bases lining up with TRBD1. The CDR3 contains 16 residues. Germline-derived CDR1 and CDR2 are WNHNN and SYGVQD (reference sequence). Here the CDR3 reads CVSSEPQGTGAYEQYF. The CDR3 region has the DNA TGCGTCAGCAGTGAGCCACAGGGGACAGGGGCCTACGAGCAGTACTTC.

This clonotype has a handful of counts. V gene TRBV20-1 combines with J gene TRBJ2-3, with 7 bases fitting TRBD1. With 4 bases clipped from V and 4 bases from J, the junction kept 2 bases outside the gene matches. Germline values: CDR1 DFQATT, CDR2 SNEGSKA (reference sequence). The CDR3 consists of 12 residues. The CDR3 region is CSAKGAADTQYF. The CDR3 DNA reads TGCAGTGCTAAGGGGGCGGCAGATACGCAGTATTTT.

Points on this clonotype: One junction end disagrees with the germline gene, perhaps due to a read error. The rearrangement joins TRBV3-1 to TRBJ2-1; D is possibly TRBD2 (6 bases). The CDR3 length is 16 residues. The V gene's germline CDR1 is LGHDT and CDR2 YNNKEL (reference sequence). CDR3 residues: CASSLRPGVTYNEQLF. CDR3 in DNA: TGTGCCAGCAGCCTCAGACCGGGAGTAACCTACAATGAGCAGCTCTTC.

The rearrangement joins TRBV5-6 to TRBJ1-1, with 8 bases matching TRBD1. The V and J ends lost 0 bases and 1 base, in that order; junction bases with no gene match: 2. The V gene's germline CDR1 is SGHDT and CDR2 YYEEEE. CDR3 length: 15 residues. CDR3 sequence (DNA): TGTGCCAGCAGCTTGGCCGGGACAGGGAACACTGAAGCTTTCTTT. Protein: CASSLAGTGNTEAFF.

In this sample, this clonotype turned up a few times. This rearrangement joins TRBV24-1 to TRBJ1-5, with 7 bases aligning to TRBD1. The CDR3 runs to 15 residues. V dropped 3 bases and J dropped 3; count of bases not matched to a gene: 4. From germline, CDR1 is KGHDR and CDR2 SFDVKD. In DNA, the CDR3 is TGTGCCACCAGTGATCGGGACAGTTCCAATCAGCCCCAGCATTTT. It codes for CATSDRDSSNQPQHF.

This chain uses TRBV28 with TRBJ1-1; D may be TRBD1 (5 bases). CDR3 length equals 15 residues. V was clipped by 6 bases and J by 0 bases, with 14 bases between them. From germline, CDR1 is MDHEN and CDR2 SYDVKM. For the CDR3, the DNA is TGTGCCAGCAGCTCCTCCCCGACAGTGAACACTGAAGCTTTCTTT. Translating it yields CASSSSPTVNTEAFF.

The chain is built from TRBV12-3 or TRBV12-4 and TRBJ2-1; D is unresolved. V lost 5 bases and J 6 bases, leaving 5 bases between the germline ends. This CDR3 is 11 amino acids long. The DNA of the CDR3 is TGTGCCAGCAGTCTGCCCAATGAGCAGTTCTTC. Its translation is CASSLPNEQFF.